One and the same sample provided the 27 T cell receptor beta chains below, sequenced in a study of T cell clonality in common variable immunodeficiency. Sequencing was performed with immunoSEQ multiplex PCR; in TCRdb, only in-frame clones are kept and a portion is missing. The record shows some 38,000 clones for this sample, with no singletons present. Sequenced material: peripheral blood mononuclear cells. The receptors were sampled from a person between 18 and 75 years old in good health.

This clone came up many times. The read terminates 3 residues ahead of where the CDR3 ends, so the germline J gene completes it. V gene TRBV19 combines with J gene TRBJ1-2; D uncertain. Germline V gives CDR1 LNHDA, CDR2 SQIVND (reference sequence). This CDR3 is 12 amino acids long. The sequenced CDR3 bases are TGTGCCAGTAGTTCCGGGGTTAGCGGC. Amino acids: CASSSGVSG. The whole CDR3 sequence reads CASSSGVSGYTF.

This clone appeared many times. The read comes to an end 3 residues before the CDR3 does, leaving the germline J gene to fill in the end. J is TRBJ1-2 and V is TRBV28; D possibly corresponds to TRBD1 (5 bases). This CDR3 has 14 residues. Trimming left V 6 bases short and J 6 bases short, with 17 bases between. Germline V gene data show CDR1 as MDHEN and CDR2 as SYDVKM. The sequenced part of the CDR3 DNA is TGTGCCAGCAGCAACTCGTACCAGGGAGATGGC. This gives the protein CASSNSYQGDG. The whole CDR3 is CASSNSYQGDGYTF.

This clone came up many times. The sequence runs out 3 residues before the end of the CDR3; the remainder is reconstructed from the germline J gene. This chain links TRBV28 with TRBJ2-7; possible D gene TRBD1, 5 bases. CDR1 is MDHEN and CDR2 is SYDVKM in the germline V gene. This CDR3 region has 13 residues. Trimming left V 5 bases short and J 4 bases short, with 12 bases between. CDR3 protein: CASSLLGLYEQYF. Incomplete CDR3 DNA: TGTGCCAGCAGTCTCCTGGGGCTATACGAG.

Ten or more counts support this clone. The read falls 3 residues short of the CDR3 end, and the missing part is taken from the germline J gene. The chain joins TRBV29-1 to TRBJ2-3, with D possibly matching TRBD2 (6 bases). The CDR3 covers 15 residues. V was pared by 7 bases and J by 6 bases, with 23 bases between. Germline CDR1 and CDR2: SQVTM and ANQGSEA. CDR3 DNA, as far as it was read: TGCAGCGCCCCCAGAACGGGTGGGGGGATCGATACG. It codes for CSAPRTGGGIDT. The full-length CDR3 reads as CSAPRTGGGIDTQYF.

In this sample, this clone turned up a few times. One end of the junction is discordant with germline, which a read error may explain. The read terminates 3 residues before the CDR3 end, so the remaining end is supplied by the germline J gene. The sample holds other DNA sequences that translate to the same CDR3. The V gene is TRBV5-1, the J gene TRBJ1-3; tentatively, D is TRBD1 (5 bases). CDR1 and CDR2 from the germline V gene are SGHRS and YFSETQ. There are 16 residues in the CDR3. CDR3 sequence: CASSSGGEYSGNTIYF. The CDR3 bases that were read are TGCGCCAGCAGCTCGGGAGGGGAGTACTCTGGAAACACA.

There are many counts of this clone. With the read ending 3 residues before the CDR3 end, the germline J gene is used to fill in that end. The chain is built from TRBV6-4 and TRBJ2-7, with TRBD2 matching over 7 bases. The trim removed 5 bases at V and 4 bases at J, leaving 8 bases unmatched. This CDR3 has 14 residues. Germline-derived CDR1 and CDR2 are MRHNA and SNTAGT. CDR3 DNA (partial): TGTGCCAGCAGTTTGGCTAGCGGAAGGTACGAG. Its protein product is CASSLASGRYE. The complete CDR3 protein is CASSLASGRYEQYF.

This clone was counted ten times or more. Partial CDR3 DNA: TGTGCCTGCAGGGACTGGAACACCGGGGAG. Encoded protein: CACRDWNTGE. In full, the CDR3 is CACRDWNTGELFF. The gene calls are TRBV30 and TRBJ2-2; perhaps TRBD2 as D (6 bases). Sequencing ends 3 residues short of the CDR3 end; the germline J gene provides the rest. The V end was cut by 6 bases, the J end by 1 base, with 9 bases between. Germline V gives CDR1 GTSNPN, CDR2 SVGIG (reference sequence). This CDR3 is built from 13 residues.

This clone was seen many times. The CDR3 loop is CASSERQKSYEQYF. The sequenced CDR3 bases are TGTGCCAGCAGTGAGCGACAGAAATCCTACGAG. This rearrangement joins TRBV6-1 to TRBJ2-7; D may be TRBD1 (5 bases). Coverage ceases 3 residues before the CDR3 finishes, and the germline J gene fills in the end. The germline V gene has CDR1 MNHNS and CDR2 SASEGT. Trimming pared 3 bases from V and 1 base from J, leaving 10 bases between. The CDR3 runs 14 residues.

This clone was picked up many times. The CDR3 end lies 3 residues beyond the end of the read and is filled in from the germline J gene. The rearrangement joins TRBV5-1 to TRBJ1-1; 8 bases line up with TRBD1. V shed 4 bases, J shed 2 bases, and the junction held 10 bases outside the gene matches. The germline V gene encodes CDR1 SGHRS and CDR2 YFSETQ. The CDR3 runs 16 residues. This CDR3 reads CASSGTGRGANTEAFF. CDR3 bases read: TGCGCCAGCAGCGGGACAGGCCGAGGGGCCAACACTGAA.

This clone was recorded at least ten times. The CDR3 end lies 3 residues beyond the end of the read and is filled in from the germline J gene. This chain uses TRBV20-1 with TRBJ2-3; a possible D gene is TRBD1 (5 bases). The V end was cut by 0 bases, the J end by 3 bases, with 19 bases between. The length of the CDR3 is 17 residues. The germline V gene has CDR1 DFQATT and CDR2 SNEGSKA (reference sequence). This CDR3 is CSARDVFSGHETDTQYF. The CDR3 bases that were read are TGCAGTGCTAGAGATGTGTTTTCCGGACACGAGACAGATACG.

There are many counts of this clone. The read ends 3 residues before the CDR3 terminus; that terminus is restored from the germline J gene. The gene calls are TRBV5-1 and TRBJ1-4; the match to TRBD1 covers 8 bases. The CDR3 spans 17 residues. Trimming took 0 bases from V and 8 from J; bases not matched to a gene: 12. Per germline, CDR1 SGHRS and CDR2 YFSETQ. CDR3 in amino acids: CASSLAPFQGAGEKLFF. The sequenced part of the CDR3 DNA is TGCGCCAGCAGCTTGGCCCCCTTCCAGGGGGCGGGGGAAAAA.

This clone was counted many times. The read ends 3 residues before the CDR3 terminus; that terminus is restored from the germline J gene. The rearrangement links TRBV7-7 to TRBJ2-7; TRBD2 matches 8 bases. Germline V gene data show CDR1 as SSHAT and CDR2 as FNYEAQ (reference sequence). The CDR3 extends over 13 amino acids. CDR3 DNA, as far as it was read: TGTGCTAGTGCCGGGACTAGAGCGTCCGAG. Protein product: CASAGTRASE. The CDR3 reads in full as CASAGTRASEQYF.

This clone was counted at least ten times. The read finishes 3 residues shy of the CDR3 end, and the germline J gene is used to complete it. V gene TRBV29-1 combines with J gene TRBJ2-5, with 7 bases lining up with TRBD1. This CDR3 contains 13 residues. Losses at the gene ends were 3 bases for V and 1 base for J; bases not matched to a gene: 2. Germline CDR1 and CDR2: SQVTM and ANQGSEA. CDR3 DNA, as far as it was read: TGCAGCGTTGATGGGACAGTCCAAGAGACC. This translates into CSVDGTVQET. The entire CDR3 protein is CSVDGTVQETQYF.

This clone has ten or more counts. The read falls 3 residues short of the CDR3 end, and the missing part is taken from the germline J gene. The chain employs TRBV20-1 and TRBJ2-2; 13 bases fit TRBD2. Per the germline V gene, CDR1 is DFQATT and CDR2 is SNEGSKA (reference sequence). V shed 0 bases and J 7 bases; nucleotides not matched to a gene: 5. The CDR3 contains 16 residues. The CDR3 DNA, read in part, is TGCAGTGCTAGAGATAGGACTAGCGGGAGTCACGGGGAG. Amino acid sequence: CSARDRTSGSHGE. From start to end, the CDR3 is CSARDRTSGSHGELFF.

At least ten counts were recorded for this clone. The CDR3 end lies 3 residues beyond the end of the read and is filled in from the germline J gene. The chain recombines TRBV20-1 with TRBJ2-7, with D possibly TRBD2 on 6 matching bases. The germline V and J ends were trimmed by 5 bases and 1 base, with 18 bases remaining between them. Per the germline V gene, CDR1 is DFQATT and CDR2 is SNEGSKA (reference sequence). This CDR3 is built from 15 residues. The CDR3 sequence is CSAVKLGRGSYEQYF. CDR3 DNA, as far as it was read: TGCAGTGCTGTAAAGTTAGGGCGGGGTTCCTACGAG.

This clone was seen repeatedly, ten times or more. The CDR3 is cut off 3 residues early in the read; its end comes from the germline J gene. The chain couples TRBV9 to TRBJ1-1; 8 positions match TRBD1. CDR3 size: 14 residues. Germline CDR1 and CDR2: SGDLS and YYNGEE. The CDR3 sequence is CASSTGTGLTEAFF. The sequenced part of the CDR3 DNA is TGTGCCAGCAGCACCGGGACAGGCCTAACAGAA. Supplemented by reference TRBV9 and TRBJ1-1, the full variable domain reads DSGVTQTPKHLITATGQRVTLRCSPRSGDLSVYWYQQSLDQGLQFLIQYYNGEERAKGNILERFSAQQFPDLHSELNLSSLELGDSALYFCASSTGTGLTEAFFGQGTRLTVV.

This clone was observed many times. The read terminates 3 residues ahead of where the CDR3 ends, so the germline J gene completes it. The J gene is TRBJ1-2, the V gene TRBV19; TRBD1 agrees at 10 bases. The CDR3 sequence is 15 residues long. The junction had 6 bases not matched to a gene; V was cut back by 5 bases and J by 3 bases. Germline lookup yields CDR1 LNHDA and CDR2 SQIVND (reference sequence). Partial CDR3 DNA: TGTGCCAGTAGTGACCAGACAGGGGGCGACTATGGC. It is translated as CASSDQTGGDYG. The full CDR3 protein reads CASSDQTGGDYGYTF. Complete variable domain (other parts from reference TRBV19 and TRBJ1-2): DGGITQSPKYLFRKEGQNVTLSCEQNLNHDAMYWYRQDPGQGLRLIYYSQIVNDFQKGDIAEGYSVSREKKESFPLTVTSAQKNPTAFYLCASSDQTGGDYGYTFGSGTRLTVV.

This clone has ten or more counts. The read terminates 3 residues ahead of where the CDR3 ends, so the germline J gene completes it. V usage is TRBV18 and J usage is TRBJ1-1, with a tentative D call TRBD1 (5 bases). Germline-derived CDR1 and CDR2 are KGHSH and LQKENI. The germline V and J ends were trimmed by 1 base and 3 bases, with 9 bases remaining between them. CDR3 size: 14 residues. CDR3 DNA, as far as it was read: TGTGCCAGCTCACCACGGGGCGGGGACACTGAA. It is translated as CASSPRGGDTE. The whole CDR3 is CASSPRGGDTEAFF.

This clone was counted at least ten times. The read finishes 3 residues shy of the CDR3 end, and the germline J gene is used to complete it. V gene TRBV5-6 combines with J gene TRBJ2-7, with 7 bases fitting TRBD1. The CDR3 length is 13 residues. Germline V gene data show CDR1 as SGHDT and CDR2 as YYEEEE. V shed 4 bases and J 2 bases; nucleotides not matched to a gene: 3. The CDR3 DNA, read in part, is TGTGCCAGCAGCCTGACAGGGACCTACGAG. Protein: CASSLTGTYE. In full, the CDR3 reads CASSLTGTYEQYF. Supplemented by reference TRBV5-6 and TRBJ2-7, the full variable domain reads DAGVTQSPTHLIKTRGQQVTLRCSPKSGHDTVSWYQQALGQGPQFIFQYYEEEERQRGNFPDRFSGHQFPNYSSELNVNALLLGDSALYLCASSLTGTYEQYFGPGTRLTVT.

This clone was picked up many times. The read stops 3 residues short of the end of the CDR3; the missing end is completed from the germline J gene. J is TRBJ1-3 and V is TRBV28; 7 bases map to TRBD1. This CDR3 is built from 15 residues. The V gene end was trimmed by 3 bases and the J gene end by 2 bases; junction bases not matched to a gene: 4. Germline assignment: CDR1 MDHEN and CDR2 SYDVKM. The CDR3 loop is CASSLGQRAGNTIYF. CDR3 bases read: TGTGCCAGCAGTTTGGGACAGAGGGCTGGAAACACC.

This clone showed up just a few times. CDR3 sequence reads: CASSESGSQGQPQHF. CDR3 DNA (partial): TGTGCCAGCAGTGAATCGGGGTCTCAAGGTCAGCCC. This chain links TRBV6-1 with TRBJ1-5; D ambiguous. The read ends 3 residues before the CDR3 terminus; that terminus is restored from the germline J gene. V lost 2 bases and J lost 6, with 14 bases in between. Germline CDR1 reads MNHNS; CDR2 reads SASEGT. The CDR3 contains 15 residues.

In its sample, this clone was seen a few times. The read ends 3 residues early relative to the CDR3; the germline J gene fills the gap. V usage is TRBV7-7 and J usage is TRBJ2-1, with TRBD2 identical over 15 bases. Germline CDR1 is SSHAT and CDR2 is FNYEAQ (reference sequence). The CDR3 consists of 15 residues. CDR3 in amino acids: CVSRLGLAGGNEQFF. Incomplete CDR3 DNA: TGTGTTAGCCGCCTGGGACTAGCGGGAGGTAATGAG.

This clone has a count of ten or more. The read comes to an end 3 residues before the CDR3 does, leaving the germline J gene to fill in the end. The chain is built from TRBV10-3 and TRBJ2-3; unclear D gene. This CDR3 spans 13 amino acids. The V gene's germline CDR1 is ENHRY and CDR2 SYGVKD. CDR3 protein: CATLSDSNQPQYF. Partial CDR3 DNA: TGTGCCACTTTATCGGATAGCAATCAGCCG.

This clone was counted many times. CDR3 DNA, as far as it was read: TGTGCCAGCAGCCCCACGCAGGGGACAGGCGCCACAGATACG. It codes for CASSPTQGTGATDT. The full-length CDR3 reads as CASSPTQGTGATDTQYF. The chain uses TRBV4-2 and TRBJ2-3, with 8 nucleotides matching TRBD1. The read stops 3 residues short of the end of the CDR3; the missing end is completed from the germline J gene. Germline-derived CDR1 and CDR2 are LGHNA and YNFKEQ. There are 17 residues in the CDR3. Trimming took 4 bases from V and 2 from J; bases not matched to a gene: 11.

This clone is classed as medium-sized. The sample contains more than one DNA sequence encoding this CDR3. The CDR3: CASSPPLLAGVIEQFF. The DNA read from the CDR3 is TGTGCCAGCTCACCACCGCTCCTAGCGGGAGTTATTGAG. The chain uses TRBV18 and TRBJ2-1; TRBD2 agrees at 10 bases. Sequencing ends 3 residues short of the CDR3 end; the germline J gene provides the rest. Germline V gene data show CDR1 as KGHSH and CDR2 as LQKENI. This CDR3 is built from 16 residues. After removal of 0 bases from V and 9 bases from J, the junction contained 8 bases not matched to a gene.

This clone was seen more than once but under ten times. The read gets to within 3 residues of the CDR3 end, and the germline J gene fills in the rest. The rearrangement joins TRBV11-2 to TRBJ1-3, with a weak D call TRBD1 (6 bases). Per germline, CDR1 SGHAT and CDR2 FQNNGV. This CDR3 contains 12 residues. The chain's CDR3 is CASSSQGWTIYF. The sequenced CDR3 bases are TGTGCCAGCAGCTCCCAGGGGTGGACC.

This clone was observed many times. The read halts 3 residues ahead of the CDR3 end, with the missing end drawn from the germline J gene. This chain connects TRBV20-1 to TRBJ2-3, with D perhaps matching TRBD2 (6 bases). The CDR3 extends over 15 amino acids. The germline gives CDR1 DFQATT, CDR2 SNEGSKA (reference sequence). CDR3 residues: CSAVPGLKFGETQYF. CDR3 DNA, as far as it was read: TGCAGTGCAGTACCGGGACTGAAATTCGGAGAGACG.